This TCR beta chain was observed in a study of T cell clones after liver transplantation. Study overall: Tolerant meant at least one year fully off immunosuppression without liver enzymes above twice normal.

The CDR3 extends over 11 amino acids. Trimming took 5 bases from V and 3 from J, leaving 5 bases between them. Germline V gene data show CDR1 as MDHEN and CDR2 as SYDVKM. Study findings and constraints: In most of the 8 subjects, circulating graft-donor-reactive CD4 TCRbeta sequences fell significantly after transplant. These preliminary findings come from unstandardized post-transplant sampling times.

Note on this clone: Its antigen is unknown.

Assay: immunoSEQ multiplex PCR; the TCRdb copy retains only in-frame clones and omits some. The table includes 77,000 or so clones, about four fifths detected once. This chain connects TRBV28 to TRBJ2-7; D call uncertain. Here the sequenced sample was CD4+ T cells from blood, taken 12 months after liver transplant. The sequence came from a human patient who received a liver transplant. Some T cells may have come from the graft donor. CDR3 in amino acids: CASSLHYEQYF. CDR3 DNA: TGTGCCAGCAGTCTCCACTACGAGCAGTACTTC. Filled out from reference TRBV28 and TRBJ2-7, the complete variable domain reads DVKVTQSSRYLVKRTGEKVFLECVQDMDHENMFWYRQDPGLGLRLIYFSYDVKMKEKGDIPEGYSVSREKKERFSLILESASTNQTSMYLCASSLHYEQYFGPGTRLTVT.